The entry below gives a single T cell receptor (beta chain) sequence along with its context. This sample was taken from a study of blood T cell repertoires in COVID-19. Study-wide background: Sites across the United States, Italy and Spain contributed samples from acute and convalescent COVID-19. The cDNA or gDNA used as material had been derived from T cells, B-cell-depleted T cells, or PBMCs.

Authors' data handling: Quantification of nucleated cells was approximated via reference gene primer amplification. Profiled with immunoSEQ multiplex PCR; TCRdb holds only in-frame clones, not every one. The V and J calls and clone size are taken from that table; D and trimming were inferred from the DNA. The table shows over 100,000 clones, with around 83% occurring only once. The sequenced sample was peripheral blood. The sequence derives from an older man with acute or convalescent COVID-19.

CDR3 loop: CASMRGRGRSDTQYF. The CDR3 region has the DNA TGTGCCAGCATGAGAGGCAGGGGGAGATCAGATACGCAGTATTTT. The chain is built from TRBV28 and TRBJ2-3, with 7 bases identical to TRBD1. CDR1 is MDHEN and CDR2 is SYDVKM in the germline V gene. The CDR3 is 15 amino acids. The V and J ends lost 7 bases and 4 bases, in that order; junction bases with no gene match: 11.